The 27 T cell receptor beta chains reported below all come from one sample, sequenced in a study of CD8 T cells in ankylosing spondylitis. TCRdb re-derived calls from the 5' RACE reads in MiXCR, one entry per CDR3 protein. Of 25,000 to 30,000 distinct CDR3 sequences in the sample, 5.3% were seen once. The sequencing input was blood, either unsorted or a sorted T cell fraction (not recorded which). Receptors were obtained from a female donor with ankylosing spondylitis or in good health (not recorded which).

The sample holds many counts of this clonotype. The chain uses TRBV9 and TRBJ2-5; D tentatively fits TRBD1 or TRBD2 (5 bases each). The germline CDR1 and CDR2 sequences are SGDLS and YYNGEE. The CDR3 has 13 amino acids. Between the trimmed V and J ends, which lost 3 bases and 5 bases, there was a span of 11 bases. CDR3 protein: CASSGGVWETQYF. Here the CDR3 DNA reads TGTGCCAGCAGCGGAGGGGTGTGGGAGACCCAGTACTTC.

This clonotype was counted at least ten times. The gene calls are TRBV9 and TRBJ2-1; perhaps D is TRBD1 or TRBD2 (5 bases each). The length of the CDR3 is 17 residues. The ends were cut back, 3 bases at V and 0 bases at J, with 16 bases in the middle. Looked up from germline, CDR1 is SGDLS and CDR2 is YYNGEE. DNA for the CDR3: TGTGCCAGCAGCGGGTCCGGTAAGGGGACCTCCTACAATGAGCAGTTCTTC. The encoded protein is CASSGSGKGTSYNEQFF.

This clonotype was picked up many times. V and J are TRBV9 and TRBJ1-2; D gene uncertain. In germline, CDR1 is SGDLS, CDR2 YYNGEE. V was pared by 3 bases and J by 2 bases, with 14 bases between. The CDR3 length is 15 residues. The CDR3 protein is CASSAGLFANYGYTF. The CDR3 bases are TGTGCCAGCAGCGCCGGTCTATTCGCGAACTATGGCTACACCTTC.

This clonotype was picked up many times. CDR3 DNA: TGTGCCAGCAGCCCCCGGGATAGCGAGATCACAGATACGCAGTATTTT. Protein sequence: CASSPRDSEITDTQYF. This sequence joins TRBV9 and TRBJ2-3; D is possibly TRBD2 (5 bases). With 4 bases removed from V and 2 bases from J, the gap between germline ends came to 17 bases. The length of the CDR3 is 16 residues. Germline lookup yields CDR1 SGDLS and CDR2 YYNGEE. The full variable domain, completed using reference TRBV9 and TRBJ2-3, is DSGVTQTPKHLITATGQRVTLRCSPRSGDLSVYWYQQSLDQGLQFLIQYYNGEERAKGNILERFSAQQFPDLHSELNLSSLELGDSALYFCASSPRDSEITDTQYFGPGTRLTVL.

Ten or more counts support this clonotype. This CDR3 reads CASSARDGDTGELFF. The CDR3 nucleotides are TGTGCCAGCAGCGCCCGGGACGGAGACACCGGGGAGCTGTTTTTT. This chain uses TRBV9 with TRBJ2-2; tentatively, D is TRBD1 or TRBD2 (5 bases each). The germline V and J ends were trimmed by 3 bases and 3 bases, with 12 bases remaining between them. The germline CDR1 and CDR2 sequences are SGDLS and YYNGEE. The CDR3 sequence is 15 residues long.

The gene calls are TRBV9 and TRBJ2-7; perhaps TRBD2 as D (5 bases). With 6 bases removed from V and 0 bases from J, the gap between germline ends came to 13 bases. Germline V lookup: CDR1 SGDLS, CDR2 YYNGEE. This CDR3 spans 14 amino acids. The CDR3 DNA reads TGTGCCAGCAACTCCGGACTTATCTCCTACGAGCAGTACTTC. Its translation is CASNSGLISYEQYF.

The sample holds many counts of this clonotype. V gene TRBV9 combines with J gene TRBJ2-7, with TRBD2 as a possible D gene (6 bases). The CDR3 sequence is 15 residues long. Trimming took 4 bases from V and 0 from J, leaving 14 bases between them. Germline loops: CDR1 SGDLS, CDR2 YYNGEE. Here the CDR3 DNA reads TGTGCCAGCAGCCGAAGTCCGGAGGGCTCCTACGAGCAGTACTTC. It is translated as CASSRSPEGSYEQYF.

A word on this clonotype: A single base separates this from a much larger clone, so it may be a read error. V usage is TRBV9 and J usage is TRBJ2-3, with no clear D. The DNA matches TRBJ1-5 better at its end, which makes the J call doubtful. The CDR3 is 13 amino acids. Per germline, CDR1 SGDLS and CDR2 YYNGEE. CDR3 nucleotides: TGTGCCAGCAGCCCCTCTCAGGCAGATACGCAGCATTTT. Its translation: CASSPSQADTQHF.

This clonotype was seen repeatedly, ten times or more. The rearrangement links TRBV9 to TRBJ2-3; D may be TRBD2 (5 bases). CDR3 size: 17 residues. From germline, CDR1 is SGDLS and CDR2 YYNGEE. The V and J ends lost 0 bases and 1 base respectively, with 15 bases between them. CDR3 bases: TGTGCCAGCAGCGTAGCTTCGGGGAAGGACGGCACAGATACGCAGTATTTT. Amino acid sequence: CASSVASGKDGTDTQYF.

Many counts were recorded for this clonotype. The V gene is TRBV9, the J gene TRBJ1-2, with 8 nucleotides matching TRBD1. With 0 bases clipped from V and 0 bases from J, the junction kept 10 bases outside the gene matches. The CDR3 loop spans 18 amino acids. Germline assignment: CDR1 SGDLS and CDR2 YYNGEE. CDR3 residues: CASSVGSGGSSSNYGYTF. The CDR3 DNA reads as TGTGCCAGCAGCGTAGGATCAGGGGGCTCCTCCTCTAACTATGGCTACACCTTC.

This clonotype has ten or more counts. The genes are TRBV9 and TRBJ2-2, with 10 bases matching TRBD1. The CDR3 has 15 amino acids. CDR1 and CDR2 from the germline V gene are SGDLS and YYNGEE. V shed 4 bases and J 5 bases; nucleotides not matched to a gene: 5. CDR3: CASSPRTGGTGELFF. In nucleotides, the CDR3 is TGTGCCAGCAGCCCGCGGACAGGGGGGACCGGGGAGCTGTTTTTT.

This clonotype was found many times. The chain couples TRBV9 to TRBJ2-1, with 10 bases that match TRBD2. The CDR3 has 17 residues. CDR1 SGDLS and CDR2 YYNGEE come from the germline V gene. V lost 0 bases and J lost 5; bases outside the gene matches: 8. The CDR3 DNA follows: TGTGCCAGCAGCGTAGAAATCGGGACTAGCGCCGACAATGAGCAGTTCTTC. It is translated as CASSVEIGTSADNEQFF.

This clonotype has at least ten counts. The J gene is TRBJ2-3, the V gene TRBV9, with D hard to call. Per the germline V gene, CDR1 is SGDLS and CDR2 is YYNGEE. The CDR3 has 14 residues. Trimming took off 0 bases at V and 6 bases at J, with 11 bases between the two ends. The CDR3: CASSVAVNGDTQYF. The CDR3 DNA reads as TGTGCCAGCAGCGTAGCGGTCAATGGGGATACGCAGTATTTT.

In its sample, this clonotype ranks as medium-sized (0.01 to 0.1%). The gene calls are TRBV9 and TRBJ2-2, with 10 bases aligning to TRBD2. V dropped 1 base and J dropped 6; count of bases not matched to a gene: 9. The germline CDR1 and CDR2 sequences are SGDLS and YYNGEE. CDR3 length: 17 residues. CDR3 DNA sequence: TGTGCCAGCAGCGTACTAGCGGGGGCCCACGCCCCCGGGGAGCTGTTTTTT. Translation: CASSVLAGAHAPGELFF. The full variable domain, rest sourced from reference TRBV9 and TRBJ2-2, is DSGVTQTPKHLITATGQRVTLRCSPRSGDLSVYWYQQSLDQGLQFLIQYYNGEERAKGNILERFSAQQFPDLHSELNLSSLELGDSALYFCASSVLAGAHAPGELFFGEGSRLTVL.

This clonotype was found many times. The chain links TRBV9 to TRBJ2-7; 8 bases line up with TRBD1. The CDR3 contains 15 residues. With 0 bases clipped from V and 3 bases from J, the junction kept 5 bases outside the gene matches. CDR1 is SGDLS and CDR2 is YYNGEE in the germline V gene. CDR3 coding DNA: TGTGCCAGCAGCGTAGAGGCAGGGGGCATCTACGAGCAGTACTTC. It yields the protein CASSVEAGGIYEQYF.

This clonotype appeared many times. The rearrangement joins TRBV9 to TRBJ2-1; maybe TRBD2 (5 bases). This CDR3 has 15 amino acids. The V and J ends lost 0 bases and 8 bases respectively, with 15 bases between them. Germline loops: CDR1 SGDLS, CDR2 YYNGEE. CDR3 residues: CASSVAREGIHEQFF. CDR3 in DNA: TGTGCCAGCAGCGTAGCCCGGGAAGGGATCCATGAGCAGTTCTTC. Full variable domain (outside the CDR3, taken from reference TRBV9 and TRBJ2-1): DSGVTQTPKHLITATGQRVTLRCSPRSGDLSVYWYQQSLDQGLQFLIQYYNGEERAKGNILERFSAQQFPDLHSELNLSSLELGDSALYFCASSVAREGIHEQFFGPGTRLTVL.

This clonotype was recorded once. CDR3 protein: CASSVEGLQPQHF. The CDR3 bases are TGTGCCAGCAGCGTAGAGGGACTTCAGCCCCAGCATTTT. The J gene is TRBJ1-5, the V gene TRBV9, with D perhaps TRBD1 (5 bases). The CDR3 extends over 13 amino acids. Germline V gives CDR1 SGDLS, CDR2 YYNGEE. Trimming took 0 bases from V and 6 from J, leaving 7 bases between them.

The sample holds many counts of this clonotype. This chain joins TRBV9 and TRBJ1-3; no clear D gene. The CDR3 runs 15 residues. With 3 bases removed from V and 0 bases from J, the gap between germline ends came to 10 bases. Looked up from germline, CDR1 is SGDLS and CDR2 is YYNGEE. The CDR3 loop is CASSAAVLSGNTIYF. The DNA of the CDR3 is TGTGCCAGCAGCGCCGCAGTGCTCTCTGGAAACACCATATATTTT. Filled out from reference TRBV9 and TRBJ1-3, the complete variable domain reads DSGVTQTPKHLITATGQRVTLRCSPRSGDLSVYWYQQSLDQGLQFLIQYYNGEERAKGNILERFSAQQFPDLHSELNLSSLELGDSALYFCASSAAVLSGNTIYFGEGSWLTVV.

This clonotype came up many times. This rearrangement joins TRBV9 to TRBJ2-5, with D maybe TRBD2 (5 bases). Germline V lookup: CDR1 SGDLS, CDR2 YYNGEE. With 4 bases removed from V and 4 bases from J, the gap between germline ends came to 17 bases. This CDR3 has 15 residues. The CDR3 protein is CASSRGATHRETQYF. In DNA, the CDR3 is TGTGCCAGCAGCCGGGGAGCGACCCACCGAGAGACCCAGTACTTC. Full variable domain (remainder filled in from reference TRBV9 and TRBJ2-5): DSGVTQTPKHLITATGQRVTLRCSPRSGDLSVYWYQQSLDQGLQFLIQYYNGEERAKGNILERFSAQQFPDLHSELNLSSLELGDSALYFCASSRGATHRETQYFGPGTRLLVL.

This clonotype came up many times. The chain recombines TRBV9 with TRBJ1-1; D gene uncertain. The V and J ends lost 0 bases and 0 bases respectively, with 9 bases between them. Germline CDR1 SGDLS, CDR2 YYNGEE. The CDR3 is 15 amino acids. CDR3: CASSVAEFMNTEAFF. CDR3 coding DNA: TGTGCCAGCAGCGTAGCAGAATTCATGAACACTGAAGCTTTCTTT.

In its sample, this clonotype was seen a few times. V gene TRBV9 combines with J gene TRBJ2-1; 9 positions agree with TRBD2. Germline V gene sequence: CDR1 SGDLS, CDR2 YYNGEE. The CDR3 consists of 16 residues. With 4 bases clipped from V and 4 bases from J, the junction kept 9 bases outside the gene matches. CDR3 sequence reads: CASSPTGTSRYNEQFF. The CDR3 coding sequence is TGTGCCAGCAGCCCCACCGGGACTAGCCGATACAATGAGCAGTTCTTC.

This clonotype was counted between two and nine times. The V and J genes are TRBV9 and TRBJ2-5; possibly TRBD1 or TRBD2 for D (6 bases each). The CDR3 consists of 15 residues. V shed 0 bases and J shed 5 bases, with 14 bases lying between them. CDR1 is SGDLS, CDR2 YYNGEE, per germline. The CDR3 DNA reads TGTGCCAGCAGCGTAGGGTCAGGGGAGGTTGAGACCCAGTACTTC. Translation gives CASSVGSGEVETQYF. Drawing the rest from reference TRBV9 and TRBJ2-5, the complete variable domain is DSGVTQTPKHLITATGQRVTLRCSPRSGDLSVYWYQQSLDQGLQFLIQYYNGEERAKGNILERFSAQQFPDLHSELNLSSLELGDSALYFCASSVGSGEVETQYFGPGTRLLVL.

The chain couples TRBV9 to TRBJ2-1; 12 bases fit TRBD2. The CDR3 loop spans 16 amino acids. Germline loops: CDR1 SGDLS, CDR2 YYNGEE. V shed 4 bases and J 7 bases; nucleotides not matched to a gene: 9. CDR3 in amino acids: CASSYDLAGGRNEQFF. DNA of the CDR3: TGTGCCAGCAGCTACGATCTAGCGGGGGGGCGGAATGAGCAGTTCTTC.

The sample holds many counts of this clonotype. The chain carries TRBV9 and TRBJ2-7; a weak D match, TRBD2 (5 bases). The CDR3 sequence is 17 residues long. Trimming removed 0 bases at V and 6 bases at J, with 22 bases between. Looked up from germline, CDR1 is SGDLS and CDR2 is YYNGEE. DNA of the CDR3: TGTGCCAGCAGCGTAGATGGAGTAGGGAGCGGTCGGGGCGAGCAGTACTTC. This encodes CASSVDGVGSGRGEQYF.

The sample holds many counts of this clonotype. The chain couples TRBV9 to TRBJ1-5; TRBD1 is a possible D gene (6 bases). The V gene's germline CDR1 is SGDLS and CDR2 YYNGEE. The CDR3 consists of 15 residues. V lost 1 base to trimming and J lost 6 bases, with 14 bases between them. The DNA for the CDR3 is TGTGCCAGCAGCGTATCCGGGGGGCGAGGTCAGCCCCAGCATTTT. This encodes CASSVSGGRGQPQHF. The entire variable domain, with the rest obtained from reference TRBV9 and TRBJ1-5, is as follows: DSGVTQTPKHLITATGQRVTLRCSPRSGDLSVYWYQQSLDQGLQFLIQYYNGEERAKGNILERFSAQQFPDLHSELNLSSLELGDSALYFCASSVSGGRGQPQHFGDGTRLSIL.

This clonotype was observed at least ten times. The chain carries TRBV9 and TRBJ1-5, with 8 nucleotides matching TRBD1. V dropped 4 bases and J dropped 9; count of bases not matched to a gene: 9. Germline loops: CDR1 SGDLS, CDR2 YYNGEE. The CDR3 covers 14 residues. The CDR3 reads CASSSGTGLGPQHF. In DNA form, the CDR3 reads TGTGCCAGCAGCTCCGGGACAGGCCTAGGGCCCCAGCATTTT. The variable domain in full, with the rest retrieved from reference TRBV9 and TRBJ1-5, is DSGVTQTPKHLITATGQRVTLRCSPRSGDLSVYWYQQSLDQGLQFLIQYYNGEERAKGNILERFSAQQFPDLHSELNLSSLELGDSALYFCASSSGTGLGPQHFGDGTRLSIL.

This clonotype was detected many times. This chain joins TRBV9 and TRBJ2-4, with unresolved D. CDR3 length equals 16 residues. CDR1 is SGDLS and CDR2 is YYNGEE in the germline V gene. V lost 0 bases and J 0 bases, leaving 10 bases between the germline ends. The CDR3 reads CASSVDLGIAKNIQYF. DNA for the CDR3: TGTGCCAGCAGCGTAGATCTGGGAATAGCCAAAAACATTCAGTACTTC.